This entry lists 2 T cell receptor beta chains sequenced from one sample in a study of blood T cell repertoires in COVID-19. Assay: immunoSEQ multiplex PCR; the TCRdb copy retains only in-frame clones and omits some. This table holds 150,000 to 200,000 clones, roughly 86% found once. The sample was peripheral blood. The receptors derive from a man between 18 and 35 years old with acute or convalescent COVID-19.

The chain carries TRBV24-1 and TRBJ2-7; no reliable D call. V lost 0 bases and J lost 3, with 5 bases in between. Germline CDR1 and CDR2: KGHDR and SFDVKD. This CDR3 has 13 residues. The CDR3 DNA is TGTGCCACCAGTGATTTGAACAGCTACGAGCAGTACTTC. Translating gives CATSDLNSYEQYF.

This clone was seen a single time. The CDR3 DNA reads as TGTGCCAGCAGTTTCAGTTCCATCAATGAGCAGTTCTTC. Translated: CASSFSSINEQFF. This sequence joins TRBV6-5 and TRBJ2-1; D not certain. V lost 4 bases and J lost 6, with 10 bases in between. Per the germline V gene, CDR1 is MNHEY and CDR2 is SVGAGI. The CDR3 spans 13 residues.